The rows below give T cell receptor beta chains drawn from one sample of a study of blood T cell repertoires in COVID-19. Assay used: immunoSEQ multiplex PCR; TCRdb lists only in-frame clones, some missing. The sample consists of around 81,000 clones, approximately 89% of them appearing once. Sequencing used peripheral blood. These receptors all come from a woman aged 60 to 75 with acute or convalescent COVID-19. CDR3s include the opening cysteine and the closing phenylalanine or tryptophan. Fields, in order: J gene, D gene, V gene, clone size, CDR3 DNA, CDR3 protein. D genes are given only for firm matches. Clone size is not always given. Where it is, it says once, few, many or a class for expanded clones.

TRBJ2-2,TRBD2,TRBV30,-,TGTGCCCACAAAGCGGGATTATTCACCGGGGAGCTGTTTTTT,CAHKAGLFTGELFF
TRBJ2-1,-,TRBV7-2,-,TGTGCCAGCAGCGGAAGGGGACTCCCCTACAATGAGCAGTTCTTC,CASSGRGLPYNEQFF
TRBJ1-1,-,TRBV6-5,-,TGTGCCAGCAGTTCTACAGGGAGTAGAGCTTTCTTT,CASSSTGSRAFF
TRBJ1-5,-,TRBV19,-,TGTGCCAGTAGTATCCAGGCAGGACAGCCCCAGCATTTT,CASSIQAGQPQHF
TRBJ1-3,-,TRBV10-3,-,TGTGCCTGCGAGGACTCTGGAAACACCATATATTTT,CACEDSGNTIYF
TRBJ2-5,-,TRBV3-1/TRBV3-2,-,TGTGCCAGCAGCCAAGTGGCAGGGGTCCAAGAGACCCAGTACTTC,CASSQVAGVQETQYF
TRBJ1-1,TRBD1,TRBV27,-,TGTGCCAGCTGCCCTAGGACAGGGGGAACTGAAGCTTTCTTT,CASCPRTGGTEAFF
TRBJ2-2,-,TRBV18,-,TGTGCCAGCTCACCACCGGGGCGGAGGAACACCGGGGAGCTGTTTTTT,CASSPPGRRNTGELFF
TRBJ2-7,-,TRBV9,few,TGTGCCAGCAGCCCTTTCGAGGGGGAAGGGGCCTACGAGCAGTACTTC,CASSPFEGEGAYEQYF
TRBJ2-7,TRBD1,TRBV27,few,TGTGCCAGCAGTCCCGGACAGGGCAAGGACGAGCAGTACTTC,CASSPGQGKDEQYF
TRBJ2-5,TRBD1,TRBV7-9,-,TGTGCCAGCAGCTTAGGGTTTGGGACAGGGGTCGGAGAGACCCAGTACTTC,CASSLGFGTGVGETQYF
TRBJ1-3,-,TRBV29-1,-,TGCAGCGTTGTTATCACAGGACGACTTGGAAACACCATATATTTT,CSVVITGRLGNTIYF
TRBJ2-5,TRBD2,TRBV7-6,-,TGTGCCAGCAGCCCGTCTAGCGGGAGTGGTGAGACCCAGTACTTC,CASSPSSGSGETQYF
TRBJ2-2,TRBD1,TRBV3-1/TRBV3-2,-,TGTGCCAGCAGCCCACAAGAACTCTACAGGGGGACGAACACCGGGGAGCTGTTTTTT,CASSPQELYRGTNTGELFF
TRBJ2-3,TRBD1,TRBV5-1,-,TGCGCCAGCAGGTGGCCAAGGACAGGGGAAGGCACAGATACGCAGTATTTT,CASRWPRTGEGTDTQYF
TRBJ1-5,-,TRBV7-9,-,TGTGCCAGCAGCTCAGGGGAACAGCCCCAGCATTTT,CASSSGEQPQHF
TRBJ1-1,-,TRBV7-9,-,TGTGCCAGCAGCTTAGTCATTCTCGACAGTGAAGCTTTCTTT,CASSLVILDSEAFF